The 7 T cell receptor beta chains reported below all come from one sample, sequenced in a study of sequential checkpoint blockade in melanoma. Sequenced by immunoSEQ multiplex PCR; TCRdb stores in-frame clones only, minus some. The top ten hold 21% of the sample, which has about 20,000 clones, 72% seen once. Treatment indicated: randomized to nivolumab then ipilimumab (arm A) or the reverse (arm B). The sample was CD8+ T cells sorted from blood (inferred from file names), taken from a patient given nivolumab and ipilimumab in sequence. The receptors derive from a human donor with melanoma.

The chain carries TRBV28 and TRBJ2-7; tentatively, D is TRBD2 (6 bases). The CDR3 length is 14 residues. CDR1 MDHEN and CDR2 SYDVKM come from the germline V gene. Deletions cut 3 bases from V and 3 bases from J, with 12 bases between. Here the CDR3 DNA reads TGTGCCAGCAGTTTTCGGGGGTGGGACTACGAGCAGTACTTC. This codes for CASSFRGWDYEQYF.

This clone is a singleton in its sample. The CDR3 loop is CAGQREIPYEQYF. The CDR3 coding sequence is TGTGCCGGTCAGCGGGAGATACCCTACGAGCAGTACTTC. V usage is TRBV30 and J usage is TRBJ2-7; 8 positions match TRBD2. J was trimmed by 2 bases and V by 8 bases; bases with no gene match: 8. Germline V gene lookup returns CDR1 GTSNPN and CDR2 SVGIG (reference sequence). CDR3 length: 13 residues.

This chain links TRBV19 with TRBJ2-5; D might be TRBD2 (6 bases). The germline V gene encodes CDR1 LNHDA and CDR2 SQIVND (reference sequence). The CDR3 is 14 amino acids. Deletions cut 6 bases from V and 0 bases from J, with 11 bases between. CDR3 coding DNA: TGTGCCAGTAGAGCGTTAGCGGACCAAGAGACCCAGTACTTC. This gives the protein CASRALADQETQYF.

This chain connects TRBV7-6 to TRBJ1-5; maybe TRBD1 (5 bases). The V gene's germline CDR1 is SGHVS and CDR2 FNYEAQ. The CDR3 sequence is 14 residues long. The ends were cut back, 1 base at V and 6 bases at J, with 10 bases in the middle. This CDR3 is CASSLGQKGQPQHF. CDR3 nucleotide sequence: TGTGCCAGCAGCTTAGGACAGAAGGGTCAGCCCCAGCATTTT.

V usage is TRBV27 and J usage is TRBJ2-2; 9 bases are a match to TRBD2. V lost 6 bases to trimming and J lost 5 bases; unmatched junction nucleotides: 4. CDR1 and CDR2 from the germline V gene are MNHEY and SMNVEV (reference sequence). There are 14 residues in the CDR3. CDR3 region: CASRAGGQTGELFF. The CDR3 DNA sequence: TGTGCCAGCAGGGCGGGGGGGCAGACCGGGGAGCTGTTTTTT.

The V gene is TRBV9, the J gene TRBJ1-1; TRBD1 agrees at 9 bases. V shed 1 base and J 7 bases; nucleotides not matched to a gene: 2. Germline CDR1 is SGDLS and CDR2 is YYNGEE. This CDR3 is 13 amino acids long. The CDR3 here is CASSVRDRDEAFF. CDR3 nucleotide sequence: TGTGCCAGCAGCGTACGGGACAGGGATGAAGCTTTCTTT.

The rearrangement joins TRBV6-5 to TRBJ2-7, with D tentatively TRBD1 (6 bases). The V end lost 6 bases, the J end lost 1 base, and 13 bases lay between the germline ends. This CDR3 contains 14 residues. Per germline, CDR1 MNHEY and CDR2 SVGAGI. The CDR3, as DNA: TGTGCCAGCAGACTCCGGGACAATTCCTACGAGCAGTACTTC. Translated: CASRLRDNSYEQYF.